This T cell receptor (beta chain) was sequenced in a study of response to subunit inactivated influenza vaccine (dated by TCRdb to the late 2010s). About the study as a whole: To follow how T cells responded to a trivalent subunit inactivated influenza vaccine, the researchers relied on deep quantitative profiling of the T cell receptor repertoire.

The V and J ends are trimmed by 4 bases and 7 bases, leaving 19 bases between them. Reading from cysteine to phenylalanine, the CDR3 counts 15 amino acids. The sequence is cut down to CDR3 DNA, 45 bases in frame from base 1. CDR1 SGHDN and CDR2 FVKESK were looked up in the germline V gene. What the authors observed across the whole study: According to the authors, only a limited number of new T cells may be recruited by each seasonal influenza vaccination.

A word on this clonotype: This receptor's antigen is unknown. The record has no base qualities; no much larger clone is one base away.

Preparation of the library involved RT-PCR. The run used an Illumina HiSeq 2500. TCRdb applied fastp at Q25 and MiXCR to the public reads, then kept only in-frame beta chains. Identical CDR3 proteins give one entry, which carries the most common genes and DNA. The sample table records approximately 290,000 distinct CDR3 sequences; around 22% of these occur just once. Of the sample, approximately 10% falls within the top ten clones. The sequence came from a man aged 50 to 75 who received an inactivated influenza vaccine. Donor details come from another sample of the same person, matched by shared clones. In this chain, TRBV14 is recombined with TRBJ1-1; the D gene cannot be resolved reliably. The sample was PBMCs from blood, taken about 20 months after vaccination. The CDR3 amino acid sequence is: CASSLAGSIRGEAFF. The DNA sequence is TGTGCCAGCAGCCTTGCGGGGTCTATCCGAGGTGAAGCTTTCTTT.